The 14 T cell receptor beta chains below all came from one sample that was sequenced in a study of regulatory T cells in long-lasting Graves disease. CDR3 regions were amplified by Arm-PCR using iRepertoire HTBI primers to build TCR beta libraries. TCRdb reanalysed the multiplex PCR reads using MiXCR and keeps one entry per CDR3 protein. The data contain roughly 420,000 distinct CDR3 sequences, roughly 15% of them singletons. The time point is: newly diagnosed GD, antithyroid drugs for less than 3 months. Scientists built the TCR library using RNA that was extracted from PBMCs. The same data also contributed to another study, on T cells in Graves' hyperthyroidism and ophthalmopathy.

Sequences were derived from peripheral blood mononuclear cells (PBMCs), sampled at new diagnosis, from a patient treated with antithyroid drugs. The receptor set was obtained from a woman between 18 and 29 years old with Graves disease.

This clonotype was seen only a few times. The CDR3 nucleotides are TGCAGTGCAGGAACAGGGGGATGGCATCGGGAGCAGTACTTC. This gives the protein CSAGTGGWHREQYF. The chain couples TRBV20-1 to TRBJ2-7, with 8 bases aligning to TRBD1. Germline V lookup: CDR1 DFQATT, CDR2 SNEGSKA (reference sequence). The CDR3 totals 14 residues. J was trimmed by 7 bases and V by 6 bases; bases with no gene match: 14.

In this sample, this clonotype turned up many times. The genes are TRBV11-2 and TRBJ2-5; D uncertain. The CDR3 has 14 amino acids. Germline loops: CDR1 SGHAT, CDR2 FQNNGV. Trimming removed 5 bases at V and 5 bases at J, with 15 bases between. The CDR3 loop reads CASSMAEYRETQYF. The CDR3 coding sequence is TGTGCCAGCAGCATGGCGGAGTATCGGGAGACCCAGTACTTC.

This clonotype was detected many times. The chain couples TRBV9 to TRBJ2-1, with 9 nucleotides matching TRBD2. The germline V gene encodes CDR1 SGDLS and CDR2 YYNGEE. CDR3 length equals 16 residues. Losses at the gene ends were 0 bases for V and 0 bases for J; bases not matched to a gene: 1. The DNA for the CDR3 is TGTGCCAGCAGCGTAGTTAGCGGGAGCTCCTACAATGAGCAGTTCTTC. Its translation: CASSVVSGSSYNEQFF.

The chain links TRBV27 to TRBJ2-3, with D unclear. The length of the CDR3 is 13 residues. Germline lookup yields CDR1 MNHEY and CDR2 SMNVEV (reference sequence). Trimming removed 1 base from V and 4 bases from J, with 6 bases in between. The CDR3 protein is CASSLYLADTQYF. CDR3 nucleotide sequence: TGTGCCAGCAGTTTATATTTGGCAGATACGCAGTATTTT.

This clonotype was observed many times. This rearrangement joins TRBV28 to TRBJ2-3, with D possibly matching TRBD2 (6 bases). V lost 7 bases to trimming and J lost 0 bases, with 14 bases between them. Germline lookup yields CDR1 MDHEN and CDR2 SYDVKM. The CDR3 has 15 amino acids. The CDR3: CASIDLASSTDTQYF. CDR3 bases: TGTGCCAGCATCGACCTAGCGTCTAGCACAGATACGCAGTATTTT.

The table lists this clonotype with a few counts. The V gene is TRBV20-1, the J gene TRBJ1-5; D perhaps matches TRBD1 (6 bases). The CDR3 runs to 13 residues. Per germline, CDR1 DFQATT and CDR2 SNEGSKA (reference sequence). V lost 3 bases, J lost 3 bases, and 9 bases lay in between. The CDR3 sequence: CSARAGVNQPQHF. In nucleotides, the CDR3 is TGCAGTGCTAGGGCAGGGGTCAATCAGCCCCAGCATTTT.

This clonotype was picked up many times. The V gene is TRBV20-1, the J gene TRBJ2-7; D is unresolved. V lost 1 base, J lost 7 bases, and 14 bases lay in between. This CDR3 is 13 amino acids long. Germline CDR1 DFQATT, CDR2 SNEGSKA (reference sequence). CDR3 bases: TGCAGTGCTAGAGGTCACATGACCGGGGAGCAGTACTTC. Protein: CSARGHMTGEQYF.

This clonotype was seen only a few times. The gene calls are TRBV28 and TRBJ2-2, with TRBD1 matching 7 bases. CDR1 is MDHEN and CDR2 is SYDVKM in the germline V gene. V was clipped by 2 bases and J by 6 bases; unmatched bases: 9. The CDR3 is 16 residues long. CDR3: CASSLGEGARAGELFF. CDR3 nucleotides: TGTGCCAGCAGTTTAGGAGAGGGGGCGAGGGCCGGGGAGCTGTTTTTT.

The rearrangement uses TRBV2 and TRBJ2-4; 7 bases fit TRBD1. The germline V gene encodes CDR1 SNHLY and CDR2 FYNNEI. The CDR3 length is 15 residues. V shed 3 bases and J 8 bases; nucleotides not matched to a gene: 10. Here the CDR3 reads CASSDLRQGGYIQYF. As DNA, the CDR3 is TGTGCCAGCAGTGATCTCCGACAGGGTGGATACATTCAGTACTTC.

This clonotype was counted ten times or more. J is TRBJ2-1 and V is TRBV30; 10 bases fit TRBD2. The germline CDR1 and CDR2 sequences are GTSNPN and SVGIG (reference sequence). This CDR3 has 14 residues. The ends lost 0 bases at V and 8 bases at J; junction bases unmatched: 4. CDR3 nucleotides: TGTGCCTGGAGTGTTTCTAGCGGGAGTTATGAGCAGTTCTTC. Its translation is CAWSVSSGSYEQFF.

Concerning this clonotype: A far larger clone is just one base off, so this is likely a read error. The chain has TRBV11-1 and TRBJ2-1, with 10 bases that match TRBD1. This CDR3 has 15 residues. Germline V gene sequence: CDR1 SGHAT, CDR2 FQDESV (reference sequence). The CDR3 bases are TGTGCCAGCAGCCTTGACAGGGGGCTAAACAATGAGCAGCTCTTC. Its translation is CASSLDRGLNNEQLF.

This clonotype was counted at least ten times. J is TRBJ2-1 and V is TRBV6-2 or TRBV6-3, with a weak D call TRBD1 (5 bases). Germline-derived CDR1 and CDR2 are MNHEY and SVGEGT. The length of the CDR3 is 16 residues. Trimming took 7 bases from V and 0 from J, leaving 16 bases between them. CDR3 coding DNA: TGTGCCAGCATCCCCAGGGCGGTAAGCTCCTACAATGAGCAGTTCTTC. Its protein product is CASIPRAVSSYNEQFF.

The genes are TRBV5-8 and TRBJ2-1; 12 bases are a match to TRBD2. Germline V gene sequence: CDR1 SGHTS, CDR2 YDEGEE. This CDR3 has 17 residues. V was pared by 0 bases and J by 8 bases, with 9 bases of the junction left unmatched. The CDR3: CASSLAETSGSWDEQFF. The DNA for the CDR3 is TGTGCCAGCAGCTTGGCCGAGACTAGCGGGAGTTGGGATGAGCAGTTCTTC.

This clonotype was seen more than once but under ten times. Here the CDR3 DNA reads TGTGCCAGCAGTATGGGACAGGGGAGCGACGAGCAGTACTTC. Amino acid sequence: CASSMGQGSDEQYF. The V and J genes are TRBV6-1 and TRBJ2-7, with 10 bases fitting TRBD1. The CDR3 covers 14 residues. The germline V gene has CDR1 MNHNS and CDR2 SASEGT. V shed 5 bases, J shed 5 bases, and the junction held 6 bases outside the gene matches.